This note documents a single TCR beta chain sequence. Which antigen it targets is not known. No qualities accompany the bases; no much larger clone lies one base away. V is reduced by 2 bases and J by 4 bases, leaving a spacing of 12 bases between them. Its CDR3 holds 14 amino acids, cysteine through phenylalanine. The CDR3 DNA has 42 bases and is translated from base 1. CDR1 SGHDN and CDR2 FVKESK were looked up in the germline V gene. Patients with autoimmune disease history or receiving systemic immunosuppression were excluded from the trial. In every dose cohort, peripheral blood was drawn for TCR sequencing at baseline, cycle 4 day 1, and cycle 7 day 1. The samples were drawn from a first-in-human, open-label, multicenter phase I dose-escalation trial of ivuxolimab. The trial enrolled adults with locally advanced or metastatic head and neck squamous cell, hepatocellular, melanoma or renal cell carcinoma. Before TCR sequencing, CD4+ T cells and CD8+ T cells from peripheral blood were sorted into separate populations.

For sequencing of the TCRbeta CDR3 region, genomic DNA was extracted from the sorted cells. TCRbeta CDR3 regions were sequenced using the immunoSEQ Assay. As stored in TCRdb, this immuneACCESS dataset retains in-frame rearrangements with V and J assigned. A fraction of the clones does not appear; measured against another copy, unresolved V genes explain less than half of the discrepancy, and the remainder lacks a known reason. This sample gives approximately 70,000 clones in total; approximately 86% of them show up just once. About 1.3% of the sample goes to the ten largest clones. The record originates from a study of OX40 agonist ivuxolimab in advanced cancers. Regarding the complete study: The costimulatory receptor OX40 (CD134) was targeted by ivuxolimab, a fully human IgG2 agonistic monoclonal antibody. Intravenous ivuxolimab was administered to patients every 2 weeks at six dose levels: 0.01, 0.1, 0.3, 1.5, 3 and 10 mg/kg. Of the 50 or so patients in dose escalation, around 19 had hepatocellular carcinoma, roughly 15 had melanoma, 9 had renal cell carcinoma and 9 had head and neck cancer. In the dose-escalation cohort, 75% to 85% of patients were male, and the mean age was roughly 60 years with a range of roughly 20 to 80. Prior anti-PD-1, anti-PD-L1 or anti-CTLA-4 therapy was permitted, and checkpoint inhibitors had been received by around 40% of dose-escalation patients. Partial responses were achieved by three dose-escalation patients, of whom one had hepatocellular carcinoma and two had cutaneous melanoma. Peripheral TCRbeta sequencing was intended to test whether TCR sequence diversity was altered and clonal T-cell expansion was caused by ivuxolimab. The paper reports the monotherapy dose-escalation portion (N of about 47 patients) of the phase I ivuxolimab trial. The research as a whole found: Partial responders in the 0.1-3.0 mg/kg groups had among the lowest normalized peripheral clonal expansion, especially among CD8+ T cells. After ivuxolimab, expanded clones were on average more numerous among CD8+ T cells than among CD4+ T cells. At doses from 0.1 to 3.0 mg/kg, clonal expansion was seen in both CD4+ and CD8+ blood T cells between baseline and week 6. The antigen specificity of the peripheral T cells that underwent clonal expansion was not determined. Low levels of normalized T-cell clonal expansion were also shown by some nonresponding patients.

This TCR was sampled from an adult with an advanced solid tumor such as melanoma, head and neck, liver or kidney cancer. The starting material was CD4+ or CD8+ T cells sorted from blood, obtained in a trial of the OX40 agonist ivuxolimab. The rearrangement combines TRBV14 with TRBJ2-7, and possibly TRBD2, on 6 matching bases. The CDR3 here reads CASSQITGAYEQYF. The DNA sequence is TGTGCCAGCAGCCAAATCACGGGAGCGTACGAGCAGTACTTC. This CDR3, with the reference TRBV14 and TRBJ2-7 proteins standing in past its ends, gives the full variable domain EAGVTQFPSHSVIEKGQTVTLRCDPISGHDNLYWYRRVMGKEIKFLLHFVKESKQDESGMPNNRFLAERTGGTYSTLKVQPAELEDSGVYFCASSQITGAYEQYFGPGTRLTVT.